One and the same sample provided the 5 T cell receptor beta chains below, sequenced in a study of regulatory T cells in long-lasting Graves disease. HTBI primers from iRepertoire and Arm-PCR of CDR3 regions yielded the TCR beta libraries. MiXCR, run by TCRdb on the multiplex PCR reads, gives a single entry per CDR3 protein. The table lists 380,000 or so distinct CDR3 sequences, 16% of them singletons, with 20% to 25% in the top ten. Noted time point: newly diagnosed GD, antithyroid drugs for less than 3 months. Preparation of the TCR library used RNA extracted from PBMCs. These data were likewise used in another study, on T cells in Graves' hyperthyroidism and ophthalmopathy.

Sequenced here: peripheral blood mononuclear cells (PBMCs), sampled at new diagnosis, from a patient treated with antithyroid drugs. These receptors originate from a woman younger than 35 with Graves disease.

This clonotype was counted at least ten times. The CDR3 sequence: CASSLAPGSNQPQHF. The CDR3 bases are TGTGCCAGCAGCTTAGCCCCGGGGTCCAATCAGCCCCAGCATTTT. The rearrangement uses TRBV7-8 and TRBJ1-5; D call uncertain. The CDR3 has 15 residues. Germline V CDR1 and CDR2: SGHVS, FQNEAQ. V was trimmed by 0 bases and J by 3 bases, leaving 9 bases between them.

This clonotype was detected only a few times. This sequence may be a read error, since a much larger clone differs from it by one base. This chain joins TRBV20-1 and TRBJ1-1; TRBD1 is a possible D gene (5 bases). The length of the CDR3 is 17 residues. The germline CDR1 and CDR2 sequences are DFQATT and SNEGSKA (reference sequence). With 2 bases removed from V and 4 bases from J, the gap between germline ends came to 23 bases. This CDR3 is CSARLSRGRVKGTEAFF. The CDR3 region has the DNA TGCAGTGCTAGACTGTCCCGGGGCAGGGTTAAAGGCACTGAAGCTTTCTTT.

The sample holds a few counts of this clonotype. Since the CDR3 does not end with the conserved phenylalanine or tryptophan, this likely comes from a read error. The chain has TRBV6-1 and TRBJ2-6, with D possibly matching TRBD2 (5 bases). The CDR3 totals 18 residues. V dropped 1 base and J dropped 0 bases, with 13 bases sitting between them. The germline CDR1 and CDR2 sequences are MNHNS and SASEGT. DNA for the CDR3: TGTGCCAGCAGTGAAGAGACGGACGGGAACTCTGGGGCCAACGTCCTGACTCTC. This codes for CASSEETDGNSGANVLTL.

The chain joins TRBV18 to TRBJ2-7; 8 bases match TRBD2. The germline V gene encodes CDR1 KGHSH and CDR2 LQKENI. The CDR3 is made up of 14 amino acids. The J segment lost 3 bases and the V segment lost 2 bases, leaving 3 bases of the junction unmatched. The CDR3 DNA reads TGTGCCAGCTCACCAAAGCGGGAGAGCTACGAGCAGTACTTC. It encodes CASSPKRESYEQYF.

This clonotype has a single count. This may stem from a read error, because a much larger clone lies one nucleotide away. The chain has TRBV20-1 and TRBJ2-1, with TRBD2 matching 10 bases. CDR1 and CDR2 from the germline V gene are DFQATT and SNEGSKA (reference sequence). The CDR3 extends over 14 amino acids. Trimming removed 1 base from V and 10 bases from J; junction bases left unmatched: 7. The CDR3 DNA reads TGCAGTGCTAGAGGTTGGCTAGCGGGAGCCGAGCAGTTCTTC. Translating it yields CSARGWLAGAEQFF.